These 24 T cell receptor beta chains came from one sample sequenced in a study of T cells in tuberculosis. The repertoire was sequenced with immunoSEQ multiplex PCR; TCRdb's copy has only in-frame clones and lacks some. The profile shows about 10,000 clones, around 94% of them singletons. Sequenced material: PBMCs. These receptors came from an adult with tuberculosis.

The chain joins TRBV11-3 to TRBJ1-6; D unresolved. The germline V gene encodes CDR1 SGHNT and CDR2 YENEEA. The germline V and J ends were trimmed by 5 bases and 0 bases, with 17 bases remaining between them. The CDR3 is 18 residues long. CDR3 nucleotides: TGTGCCAGCAGCCCAAATCAATGGGCCCTCTCCTATAATTCACCCCTCCACTTT. The encoded protein is CASSPNQWALSYNSPLHF.

The chain has TRBV4-1 and TRBJ2-2; D is ambiguous. Germline CDR1 MGHRA, CDR2 YSYEKL. This CDR3 has 15 amino acids. Trimming took 0 bases from V and 6 from J, leaving 11 bases between them. The CDR3 bases are TGCGCCAGCAGCCAAGACTCGGGTCGGTCCGGGGAGCTGTTTTTT. Amino acids: CASSQDSGRSGELFF.

The table lists this clone with a count of one. At one end, the junction sequence differs from germline, possibly due to a read error. The gene calls are TRBV5-1 and TRBJ2-7, with TRBD2 as a possible D gene (7 bases). Germline loops: CDR1 SGHRS, CDR2 YFSETQ. The CDR3 extends over 16 amino acids. CDR3 amino acids: CASSLEGARGGTRLVF. The DNA of the CDR3 is TGCGCCAGCAGCTTGGAAGGGGCAAGGGGGGGAACTAGACTCGTCTTC.

V and J are TRBV6-1 and TRBJ1-1; 7 bases fit TRBD1. The CDR3 is 12 residues long. Losses at the gene ends were 7 bases for V and 6 bases for J; bases not matched to a gene: 5. CDR1 is MNHNS and CDR2 is SASEGT in the germline V gene. The CDR3 sequence is CASTGGMAEAFF. In DNA, the CDR3 is TGTGCCAGCACAGGGGGAATGGCTGAAGCTTTCTTT.

The chain couples TRBV19 to TRBJ1-2; 8 nucleotides agree with TRBD1. Germline loops: CDR1 LNHDA, CDR2 SQIVND (reference sequence). Losses at the gene ends were 3 bases for V and 1 base for J; bases not matched to a gene: 7. This CDR3 is built from 16 residues. CDR3 coding DNA: TGTGCCAGTAGTATCGGTCGGACAGGGCGTAACTATGGCTACACCTTC. Its translation is CASSIGRTGRNYGYTF.

This clone was found once. The V gene is TRBV11-2, the J gene TRBJ2-3, with D perhaps TRBD2 (5 bases). The length of the CDR3 is 15 residues. Germline V gives CDR1 SGHAT, CDR2 FQNNGV. V lost 2 bases, J lost 1 base, and 10 bases lay in between. The CDR3, as DNA: TGTGCCAGCAGCTTAATAGGAGGCGGCACAGATACGCAGTATTTT. This sequence encodes CASSLIGGGTDTQYF.

This clone occurred once. J is TRBJ1-3 and V is TRBV11-2; D may be TRBD1 (5 bases). This CDR3 has 15 residues. Germline-derived CDR1 and CDR2 are SGHAT and FQNNGV. The V and J ends lost 5 bases and 3 bases respectively, with 14 bases between them. This CDR3 is CASSQGASGGNTIYF. Here the CDR3 DNA reads TGTGCCAGCAGCCAAGGGGCATCGGGTGGAAACACCATATATTTT.

The V and J genes are TRBV20-1 and TRBJ1-2, with unresolved D. The germline V and J ends were trimmed by 1 base and 8 bases, with 8 bases remaining between them. The CDR3 contains 11 residues. Germline CDR1 and CDR2: DFQATT and SNEGSKA (reference sequence). For the CDR3, the DNA is TGCAGTGCTAGAGCGGGAGTAGGCTACACCTTC. Protein: CSARAGVGYTF.

V usage is TRBV4-2 and J usage is TRBJ1-3; D not resolved. Germline-derived CDR1 and CDR2 are LGHNA and YNFKEQ. V dropped 5 bases and J dropped 0 bases, with 20 bases sitting between them. CDR3 size: 18 residues. The CDR3 nucleotides are TGTGCCAGCAGCGGCGCGGGCCGCTTAACACTCTCTGGAAACACCATATATTTT. Protein: CASSGAGRLTLSGNTIYF.

The chain has TRBV5-1 and TRBJ2-3, with 10 positions matching TRBD2. This CDR3 has 16 amino acids. CDR1 is SGHRS, CDR2 YFSETQ, per germline. The V and J ends lost 4 bases and 8 bases, in that order; junction bases with no gene match: 13. CDR3 nucleotides: TGCGCCAGCAGCCGGAGTTCCGAGCGGGGGGGCGGTACGCAGTATTTT. Translating it yields CASSRSSERGGGTQYF.

The chain carries TRBV30 and TRBJ2-7, with unresolved D. Germline V gives CDR1 GTSNPN, CDR2 SVGIG (reference sequence). This CDR3 has 14 residues. V was clipped by 0 bases and J by 7 bases, with 16 bases between them. The CDR3 sequence is CAWSVRRWPGEQYF. In DNA, the CDR3 is TGTGCCTGGAGTGTCCGGCGGTGGCCTGGGGAGCAGTACTTC.

The chain links TRBV6-5 to TRBJ2-1; 8 nucleotides match TRBD1. CDR3 length: 15 residues. Germline V CDR1 and CDR2: MNHEY, SVGAGI. With V trimmed by 6 bases and J by 2 bases, 6 bases remained unmatched. In nucleotides, the CDR3 is TGTGCCAGCAGCAGAGGACAGGGACCCTACAATGAGCAGTTCTTC. This encodes CASSRGQGPYNEQFF.

J is TRBJ2-3 and V is TRBV6-6; 11 nucleotides agree with TRBD2. The ends lost 6 bases at V and 2 bases at J; junction bases unmatched: 7. The germline V gene encodes CDR1 MNHNY and CDR2 SVGAGI (reference sequence). The CDR3 totals 16 residues. In nucleotides, the CDR3 is TGTGCCAGCAGGGACCTAGCGGGGGGTCTCACAGATACGCAGTATTTT. It yields the protein CASRDLAGGLTDTQYF.

The chain has TRBV2 and TRBJ2-1; 13 bases agree with TRBD2. Germline V gives CDR1 SNHLY, CDR2 FYNNEI. The CDR3 totals 16 residues. V trimming: 7 bases; J trimming: 1 base; junction bases outside the gene matches: 4. CDR3: CASTRTSGGSYNEQFF. The CDR3 DNA follows: TGTGCCAGCACCAGGACTAGCGGGGGATCCTACAATGAGCAGTTCTTC.

V is TRBV6-5 and J is TRBJ2-3; TRBD1 is a possible D gene (5 bases). Germline CDR1 reads MNHEY; CDR2 reads SVGAGI. V was clipped by 4 bases and J by 6 bases, with 14 bases between them. CDR3 length: 14 amino acids. The CDR3 sequence is CASSWRQGRDTQYF. Here the CDR3 DNA reads TGTGCCAGCAGTTGGCGGCAGGGAAGGGATACGCAGTATTTT.

This chain links TRBV10-3 with TRBJ2-3; 10 positions match TRBD2. This CDR3 contains 15 residues. Germline V gene data show CDR1 as ENHRY and CDR2 as SYGVKD. The V gene end was trimmed by 4 bases and the J gene end by 6 bases; junction bases not matched to a gene: 7. The CDR3: CAISGERGGRDTQYF. The CDR3 nucleotides read TGTGCCATCAGTGGAGAGCGGGGGGGCCGTGATACGCAGTATTTT.

This chain links TRBV7-3 with TRBJ2-7; D call uncertain. V lost 2 bases and J 5 bases, leaving 10 bases between the germline ends. Looked up from germline, CDR1 is SGHTA and CDR2 is FQGTGA. The CDR3 extends over 13 amino acids. Here the CDR3 reads CASSLWRRNEQYF. The CDR3 DNA follows: TGTGCCAGCAGCTTATGGAGAAGAAACGAGCAGTACTTC.

The chain is built from TRBV7-2 and TRBJ1-2; perhaps TRBD1 as D (5 bases). The CDR3 is 16 amino acids. The germline CDR1 and CDR2 sequences are SGHTA and FQGNSA. V gave up 2 bases and J gave up 7 bases, with 20 bases separating them. CDR3 coding DNA: TGTGCCAGCAGCTTAACTGGGAGGGGTGGGGGAGGTGGCTACACCTTC. Its translation is CASSLTGRGGGGGYTF.

The chain combines TRBV29-1 with TRBJ2-1; tentative D call: TRBD2 (6 bases). Germline loops: CDR1 SQVTM, CDR2 ANQGSEA. This CDR3 is 16 amino acids long. V shed 1 base and J shed 3 bases, with 16 bases lying between them. The CDR3 loop reads CSVEVNRGDFYNEQFF. In DNA form, the CDR3 reads TGCAGCGTTGAAGTAAATCGCGGGGATTTCTACAATGAGCAGTTCTTC.

The V gene is TRBV19, the J gene TRBJ2-3; 12 bases match TRBD2. This CDR3 is 17 amino acids long. V shed 3 bases, J shed 5 bases, and the junction held 9 bases outside the gene matches. Germline lookup yields CDR1 LNHDA and CDR2 SQIVND (reference sequence). The CDR3 loop reads CASSISTSGGLEDTQYF. The CDR3 DNA is TGTGCCAGTAGTATTAGCACTAGCGGGGGGTTGGAAGATACGCAGTATTTT.

This sequence joins TRBV19 and TRBJ2-3; the match to TRBD2 covers 10 bases. Germline assignment: CDR1 LNHDA and CDR2 SQIVND (reference sequence). Trimming took 6 bases from V and 4 from J; bases not matched to a gene: 10. CDR3 length equals 16 residues. In nucleotides, the CDR3 is TGTGCCAGTAGCTTCACTAGCGGGGTCCTCGCAGATACGCAGTATTTT. Translating it yields CASSFTSGVLADTQYF.

This sequence joins TRBV10-1 and TRBJ2-1; the match to TRBD2 covers 11 bases. The germline CDR1 and CDR2 sequences are WNHNN and SYGVQD (reference sequence). CDR3 size: 17 residues. V lost 0 bases and J lost 7; bases outside the gene matches: 8. The CDR3 sequence: CASSESTRASGRNEQFF. The CDR3 nucleotides read TGCGCCAGCAGTGAGTCGACTCGGGCTAGCGGGAGGAATGAGCAGTTCTTC.

The chain has TRBV5-1 and TRBJ1-3, with TRBD1 matching over 10 bases. The CDR3 has 15 amino acids. Germline CDR1 is SGHRS and CDR2 is YFSETQ. The V and J ends lost 7 bases and 3 bases, in that order; junction bases with no gene match: 7. The CDR3 spells CASASGTGDGNTIYF. In DNA form, the CDR3 reads TGCGCCAGCGCATCGGGGACAGGGGATGGAAACACCATATATTTT.

The chain joins TRBV5-4 to TRBJ2-5; D perhaps matches TRBD2 (6 bases). This CDR3 spans 16 amino acids. Germline V CDR1 and CDR2: SGHNT, YYREEE (reference sequence). V was clipped by 1 base and J by 2 bases, with 15 bases between them. CDR3 protein: CASSLWEEMLQETQYF. CDR3 nucleotides: TGTGCCAGCAGCTTGTGGGAGGAGATGTTACAAGAGACCCAGTACTTC.